A single sample is the source of the 26 T cell receptor beta chains below, sequenced in a study of control samples from healthy donors and cancer patients. Assay: immunoSEQ multiplex PCR; the TCRdb copy retains only in-frame clones and omits some. In the table there are about 180,000 clones, around 94% of which are singletons. Sample: blood. These receptors all come from a man aged 25 to 40 in good health.

This rearrangement joins TRBV19 to TRBJ1-2, with a weak D call TRBD1 (6 bases). The V gene's germline CDR1 is LNHDA and CDR2 SQIVND (reference sequence). The V gene lost 10 bases and the J gene lost 2 bases, with 14 bases spanning the gap. The CDR3 is 13 amino acids. The CDR3 sequence: CATGQQFNYGYTF. In DNA form, the CDR3 reads TGTGCCACCGGACAGCAATTCAACTATGGCTACACCTTC.

This sequence joins TRBV19 and TRBJ1-3; D unclear. CDR1 and CDR2 (germline): LNHDA, SQIVND (reference sequence). The CDR3 spans 14 residues. Trimming stripped 6 bases from V and 0 bases from J, with 9 bases between. CDR3 nucleotides: TGTGCCAGTAGCAACGGGGTCTCTGGAAACACCATATATTTT. Translating gives CASSNGVSGNTIYF.

The J gene is TRBJ1-5, the V gene TRBV3-1 (or the pseudogene TRBV3-2); D possibly corresponds to TRBD1 (5 bases). CDR3 length: 13 residues. V was cut by 7 bases and J by 3 bases, with 10 bases left in between. Germline V lookup: CDR1 LGHDT, CDR2 YNNKEL (reference sequence). CDR3 sequence reads: CASIAGFNQPQHF. CDR3 sequence (DNA): TGTGCCAGCATTGCAGGGTTCAATCAGCCCCAGCATTTT.

The chain has TRBV5-1 and TRBJ2-2; D could derive from TRBD1 or TRBD2 (5 bases each). With 4 bases removed from V and 7 bases from J, the gap between germline ends came to 17 bases. CDR1 and CDR2 (germline): SGHRS, YFSETQ. This CDR3 has 15 residues. In DNA, the CDR3 is TGCGCCAGCAGCCCGGGACGAGATAGACTCGGGGAGCTGTTTTTT. It is translated as CASSPGRDRLGELFF.

This sequence joins TRBV4-2 and TRBJ1-3; D not resolved. CDR1 and CDR2 (germline): LGHNA, YNFKEQ. The V and J ends lost 4 bases and 4 bases respectively, with 14 bases between them. The CDR3 contains 15 residues. The CDR3 region has the DNA TGTGCCAGCAGCCCATCCCATGGGGTCGGAAACACCATATATTTT. Residues: CASSPSHGVGNTIYF.

J is TRBJ1-1 and V is TRBV4-3; D uncertain. Germline V gives CDR1 LGHNA, CDR2 YSLEER. The CDR3 spans 15 residues. The ends were cut back, 1 base at V and 4 bases at J, with 13 bases in the middle. CDR3 bases: TGCGCCAGCAGCCAAGGGATGGGAGCGGGCACTGAAGCTTTCTTT. Translating it yields CASSQGMGAGTEAFF.

This clone has a handful of counts. The chain carries TRBV6-2 or TRBV6-3 and TRBJ1-5, with D unresolved. Between the trimmed V and J ends, which lost 2 bases and 0 bases, there was a span of 5 bases. This CDR3 is built from 14 residues. Germline V lookup: CDR1 MNHEY, CDR2 SVGEGT. CDR3 in DNA: TGTGCCAGCAGTTACGCGTATAGCAATCAGCCCCAGCATTTT. It is translated as CASSYAYSNQPQHF.

The V call is TRBV5-1, the J call TRBJ2-1; 7 positions agree with TRBD2. This CDR3 is 16 amino acids long. Germline CDR1 reads SGHRS; CDR2 reads YFSETQ. J was trimmed by 5 bases and V by 4 bases; bases with no gene match: 12. The CDR3, as DNA: TGCGCCAGCAGCGGGCTTTCGGCTAGCGGTCACAATGAGCAGTTCTTC. It translates to CASSGLSASGHNEQFF.

The V gene is TRBV30, the J gene TRBJ1-4; D gene uncertain. The V gene's germline CDR1 is GTSNPN and CDR2 SVGIG (reference sequence). The CDR3 has 13 amino acids. Trimming pared 6 bases from V and 5 bases from J, leaving 13 bases between. CDR3 bases: TGTGCCTGCCGAGACGGTCTCAATGAAAAACTGTTTTTT. This gives the protein CACRDGLNEKLFF.

The chain uses TRBV18 and TRBJ2-1; 8 bases align to TRBD2. Germline V lookup: CDR1 KGHSH, CDR2 LQKENI. This CDR3 comprises 15 residues. J lost 8 bases, V lost 3 bases, and 9 bases had no gene match. CDR3 DNA sequence: TGTGCCAGCTCACCCCAGCCTAGCGGGCGGGATGAGCAGTTCTTC. Encoded protein: CASSPQPSGRDEQFF.

The genes are TRBV7-6 and TRBJ1-1; a possible D gene is TRBD1 (6 bases). From germline, CDR1 is SGHVS and CDR2 FNYEAQ. The CDR3 consists of 16 residues. Trimming pared 0 bases from V and 0 bases from J, leaving 11 bases between. DNA of the CDR3: TGTGCCAGCAGCTTAGCGGCGTCAGGGGTGAACACTGAAGCTTTCTTT. Residues: CASSLAASGVNTEAFF.

For this clone: Within the sample, other DNA sequences also encode this same CDR3. The chain couples TRBV6-2 or TRBV6-3 to TRBJ2-1; 11 bases agree with TRBD2. In germline, CDR1 is MNHEY, CDR2 SVGEGT. CDR3 length: 15 residues. V was clipped by 2 bases and J by 3 bases; unmatched bases: 0. Written as DNA, the CDR3 is TGTGCCAGCAGTTACCTAGCGGGGGGCTACAATGAGCAGTTCTTC. Its translation: CASSYLAGGYNEQFF.

This rearrangement joins TRBV11-2 to TRBJ2-5, with 8 positions matching TRBD1. The CDR3 sequence is 16 residues long. Germline CDR1 reads SGHAT; CDR2 reads FQNNGV. J was trimmed by 4 bases and V by 0 bases; bases with no gene match: 7. The CDR3 bases are TGTGCCAGCAGCTTAGAGGCAGGGGGCGTGGGAGAGACCCAGTACTTC. It is translated as CASSLEAGGVGETQYF.

The V gene is TRBV4-1, the J gene TRBJ1-6; 8 nucleotides agree with TRBD1. The CDR3 spans 16 residues. With V trimmed by 1 base and J by 9 bases, 8 bases remained unmatched. Germline lookup yields CDR1 MGHRA and CDR2 YSYEKL. This chain's CDR3 is CASSQGPGTGLSPLHF. The CDR3 coding sequence is TGCGCCAGCAGCCAAGGCCCTGGGACAGGCCTTTCACCCCTCCACTTT.

This sequence joins TRBV7-8 and TRBJ2-7; D not resolved. Germline lookup yields CDR1 SGHVS and CDR2 FQNEAQ. The CDR3 spans 14 residues. V was shortened by 3 bases and J by 4 bases, with 13 bases between the two germline ends. CDR3 residues: CASSFQGLVYEQYF. In DNA, the CDR3 is TGTGCCAGCAGCTTTCAAGGTTTGGTGTACGAGCAGTACTTC.

The chain joins TRBV5-1 to TRBJ2-2, with D possibly being TRBD1 (5 bases). The CDR3 runs 15 residues. Trimming took 2 bases from V and 0 from J, leaving 8 bases between them. Germline V CDR1 and CDR2: SGHRS, YFSETQ. The CDR3 bases are TGCGCCAGCAGCTTTCAAGGGGCGAACACCGGGGAGCTGTTTTTT. It specifies CASSFQGANTGELFF.

The chain uses TRBV5-1 and TRBJ2-3, with TRBD1 as a possible D gene (5 bases). Germline V gives CDR1 SGHRS, CDR2 YFSETQ. The length of the CDR3 is 14 residues. Trimming took off 1 base at V and 2 bases at J, with 8 bases between the two ends. The CDR3 nucleotides read TGCGCCAGCAGCTTGATGGACAACACAGATACGCAGTATTTT. Its translation is CASSLMDNTDTQYF.

This sequence joins TRBV5-8 and TRBJ1-4; 9 bases fit TRBD1. The CDR3 spans 15 residues. The J segment lost 7 bases and the V segment lost 0 bases, leaving 4 bases of the junction unmatched. Germline V CDR1 and CDR2: SGHTS, YDEGEE. In DNA, the CDR3 is TGTGCCAGCAGCTTGGTGGGGACAGGGTTTGAAAAACTGTTTTTT. This sequence encodes CASSLVGTGFEKLFF.

The gene calls are TRBV30 and TRBJ2-2; tentative D call: TRBD1 (5 bases). This CDR3 has 13 residues. Germline assignment: CDR1 GTSNPN and CDR2 SVGIG (reference sequence). V dropped 5 bases and J dropped 5 bases, with 12 bases sitting between them. The CDR3 loop is CAWQPGRTGELFF. The CDR3 nucleotides are TGTGCCTGGCAACCAGGGCGGACCGGGGAGCTGTTTTTT.

The chain is built from TRBV2 and TRBJ2-2; 8 bases line up with TRBD1. Germline V gene lookup returns CDR1 SNHLY and CDR2 FYNNEI. V dropped 6 bases and J dropped 3; count of bases not matched to a gene: 3. The CDR3 totals 14 residues. The CDR3 DNA is TGTGCCAGCAGCCGGGACAGGTACACCGGGGAGCTGTTTTTT. Translating gives CASSRDRYTGELFF.

This sequence joins TRBV19 and TRBJ2-7; possible D gene TRBD1, 6 bases. Trimming removed 8 bases at V and 2 bases at J, with 13 bases between. This CDR3 has 13 residues. Germline V CDR1 and CDR2: LNHDA, SQIVND (reference sequence). The CDR3 loop is CASGGAITYEQYF. DNA for the CDR3: TGTGCCAGTGGGGGCGCGATAACCTACGAGCAGTACTTC.

The rearrangement uses TRBV7-2 and TRBJ2-3, with D possibly TRBD2 on 6 matching bases. CDR1 and CDR2 (germline): SGHTA, FQGNSA. The CDR3 is made up of 11 amino acids. V lost 6 bases and J lost 6, with 7 bases in between. CDR3 amino acids: CASRLADTQYF. CDR3 bases: TGTGCCAGCAGACTAGCCGATACGCAGTATTTT.

The chain is built from TRBV19 and TRBJ2-7; D is uncertain. The germline V gene encodes CDR1 LNHDA and CDR2 SQIVND (reference sequence). This CDR3 spans 11 amino acids. Trimming removed 1 base from V and 4 bases from J, with 2 bases in between. The CDR3 DNA sequence: TGTGCCAGTAGTATAGGGTACGAGCAGTACTTC. Translating gives CASSIGYEQYF. The full variable domain, completed using reference TRBV19 and TRBJ2-7, is DGGITQSPKYLFRKEGQNVTLSCEQNLNHDAMYWYRQDPGQGLRLIYYSQIVNDFQKGDIAEGYSVSREKKESFPLTVTSAQKNPTAFYLCASSIGYEQYFGPGTRLTVT.

J is TRBJ2-2 and V is TRBV3-1 (or the pseudogene TRBV3-2); TRBD2 matches at 7 bases. The germline V gene has CDR1 LGHDT and CDR2 YNNKEL (reference sequence). Losses at the gene ends were 6 bases for V and 6 bases for J; bases not matched to a gene: 16. The length of the CDR3 is 17 residues. CDR3 coding DNA: TGTGCCAGCAGTCGAAAGCTGCTAGCGGAAACCTCCGGGGAGCTGTTTTTT. It codes for CASSRKLLAETSGELFF.

This chain joins TRBV19 and TRBJ1-6; D not certain. The CDR3 has 14 amino acids. Germline V CDR1 and CDR2: LNHDA, SQIVND (reference sequence). V lost 6 bases and J 8 bases, leaving 14 bases between the germline ends. The DNA for the CDR3 is TGTGCCAGTAGCGGACTCCTTTTGCATTCACCCCTCCACTTT. Translation gives CASSGLLLHSPLHF.

The chain uses TRBV7-2 and TRBJ1-5; 7 bases line up with TRBD1. The germline gives CDR1 SGHTA, CDR2 FQGNSA. The CDR3 has 16 amino acids. V gave up 1 base and J gave up 0 bases; unmatched junction bases: 3. The DNA of the CDR3 is TGTGCCAGCAGCTTAGGGGGACAGCTTAGCAATCAGCCCCAGCATTTT. Translation: CASSLGGQLSNQPQHF.